This T cell receptor (beta chain) is from a study of T cell clusters in autoimmune cytopenias. This CDR3 is 14 amino acids long. Germline V CDR1 and CDR2: MNHNY, SVGAGI (reference sequence). This clonotype counts as medium-sized (0.01 to 0.1%) by frequency. Its antigen is unidentified. Whole-study results and caveats: No experiment has yet validated the function of the T cell clusters defined in silico.

Each sample's input was around 250 ng genomic DNA, some 40,000 genome equivalents. TRB rearrangements were amplified by touch-down multiplex PCR with mixed TRB-A/B primers. After re-calling the multiplex PCR reads, TCRdb lists one entry per CDR3 protein, DNA absent. The sample table sets out about 5,000 distinct CDR3 sequences. The sequence was collected from a human donor with an autoimmune cytopenia or autoimmune hepatitis (not recorded which). Sequenced material: peripheral blood. This chain connects TRBV6-6 to TRBJ2-2. CDR3 residues: CASSDRADTGELFF.